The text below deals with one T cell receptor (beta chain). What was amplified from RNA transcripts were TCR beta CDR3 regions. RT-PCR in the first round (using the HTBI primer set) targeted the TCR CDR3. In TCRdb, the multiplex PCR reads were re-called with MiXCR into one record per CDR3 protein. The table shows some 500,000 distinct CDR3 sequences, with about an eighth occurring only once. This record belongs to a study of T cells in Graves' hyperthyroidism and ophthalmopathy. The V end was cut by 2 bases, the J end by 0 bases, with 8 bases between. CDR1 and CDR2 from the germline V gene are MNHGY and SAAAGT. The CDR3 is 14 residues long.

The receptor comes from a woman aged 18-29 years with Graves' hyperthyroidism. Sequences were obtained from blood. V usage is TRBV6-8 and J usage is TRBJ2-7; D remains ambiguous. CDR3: CASSYKDDSYEQYF. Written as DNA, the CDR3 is TGTGCCAGCAGTTACAAGGACGACTCCTACGAGCAGTACTTC.